Shown below are 32 T cell receptor beta chains from a single sample sequenced in a study of blood T cell repertoires in COVID-19. The protocol was immunoSEQ multiplex PCR, while the TCRdb copy is restricted to in-frame clones and leaves out a portion. The data show approximately 670,000 clones, with 90% seen just once and about 0.24% held by the top ten. Sequencing was performed on peripheral blood. These receptor sequences come from a woman in her late teens or twenties with acute or convalescent COVID-19.

The rearrangement links TRBV28 to TRBJ1-5; 8 positions agree with TRBD1. This CDR3 is built from 14 residues. V was clipped by 5 bases and J by 6 bases; unmatched bases: 6. Per the germline V gene, CDR1 is MDHEN and CDR2 is SYDVKM. This CDR3 is CASSTTGGGQPQHF. The DNA for the CDR3 is TGTGCCAGCAGTACCACAGGGGGTGGTCAGCCCCAGCATTTT.

The gene calls are TRBV7-8 and TRBJ1-1; no definite D call. V was trimmed by 6 bases and J by 11 bases, leaving 19 bases between them. This CDR3 region has 13 residues. Germline lookup yields CDR1 SGHVS and CDR2 FQNEAQ. CDR3 sequence reads: CASRTRAGRTAFF. In nucleotides, the CDR3 is TGTGCCAGCAGAACTAGGGCCGGGCGCACGGCTTTCTTT.

The chain employs TRBV12-5 and TRBJ1-1; 8 bases fit TRBD1. Unmatched junction bases numbered 9, after V lost 3 bases and J lost 0 bases. The CDR3 is 17 residues long. Germline assignment: CDR1 LGHNT and CDR2 FRNRAP. DNA for the CDR3: TGTGCTAGTGGTTTATCAGGGACAGGACCGATGAACACTGAAGCTTTCTTT. The encoded protein is CASGLSGTGPMNTEAFF.

The gene calls are TRBV18 and TRBJ2-3, with 7 bases fitting TRBD1. The CDR3 has 16 amino acids. Germline CDR1 KGHSH, CDR2 LQKENI. V was clipped by 3 bases and J by 0 bases; unmatched bases: 6. CDR3 DNA sequence: TGTGCCAGCTCACCTGTTTTGACAGGGAGCACAGATACGCAGTATTTT. Protein sequence: CASSPVLTGSTDTQYF.

The genes are TRBV7-2 and TRBJ2-3; D is uncertain. From germline, CDR1 is SGHTA and CDR2 FQGNSA. The CDR3 has 13 amino acids. The V end lost 2 bases, the J end lost 5 bases, and 8 bases lay between the germline ends. The CDR3 region has the DNA TGTGCCAGCAGCTTACGGTTCGGAGATACGCAGTATTTT. It codes for CASSLRFGDTQYF.

This chain links TRBV7-9 with TRBJ2-4; 7 positions agree with TRBD1. The ends lost 4 bases at V and 6 bases at J; junction bases unmatched: 3. Looked up from germline, CDR1 is SEHNR and CDR2 is FQNEAQ (reference sequence). The CDR3 consists of 13 residues. The CDR3 protein is CASSSDRLNIQYF. As DNA, the CDR3 is TGTGCCAGCAGCTCGGACAGGCTAAACATTCAGTACTTC.

This chain connects TRBV24-1 to TRBJ2-1; maybe TRBD1 (5 bases). Germline V gives CDR1 KGHDR, CDR2 SFDVKD. The CDR3 covers 19 residues. The V end lost 3 bases, the J end lost 5 bases, and 25 bases lay between the germline ends. The CDR3 bases are TGTGCCACCAGTGATCCCTCTCCTTCGGGCAGGGCCCTGAACAATGAGCAGTTCTTC. Protein sequence: CATSDPSPSGRALNNEQFF.

The chain employs TRBV10-2 and TRBJ2-7; TRBD1 matches at 9 bases. V gave up 6 bases and J gave up 2 bases; unmatched junction bases: 8. Germline CDR1 is WSHSY and CDR2 is SAAADI. This CDR3 spans 15 amino acids. The DNA for the CDR3 is TGCGCCAGCAGGGTGGGGACAGGGAGAACCTACGAGCAGTACTTC. Translation gives CASRVGTGRTYEQYF.

The genes are TRBV12-3 or TRBV12-4 and TRBJ1-2; D ambiguous. The CDR3 totals 12 residues. Trimming took off 7 bases at V and 8 bases at J, with 14 bases between the two ends. The CDR3 DNA is TGTGCCAGCATCCTAAGAGGGTCCGGCTACACCTTC. The encoded protein is CASILRGSGYTF.

The chain has TRBV5-6 and TRBJ1-5, with D tentatively TRBD1 (6 bases). CDR3 length: 12 residues. Trimming pared 4 bases from V and 8 bases from J, leaving 10 bases between. From germline, CDR1 is SGHDT and CDR2 YYEEEE. The CDR3 sequence: CASSAYREPQHF. The CDR3 bases are TGTGCCAGCAGCGCATACAGGGAGCCCCAGCATTTT.

The J gene is TRBJ1-5, the V gene TRBV19; D perhaps matches TRBD1 (5 bases). This CDR3 has 14 amino acids. V lost 8 bases and J lost 5, with 16 bases in between. The germline V gene encodes CDR1 LNHDA and CDR2 SQIVND (reference sequence). The CDR3 DNA follows: TGTGCCAGTCGGCGGTGGTCGGGGGATCAGCCCCAGCATTTT. Encoded protein: CASRRWSGDQPQHF.

The J gene is TRBJ1-1, the V gene TRBV28, with no clear D. The V gene's germline CDR1 is MDHEN and CDR2 SYDVKM. V dropped 3 bases and J dropped 5 bases, with 7 bases sitting between them. The CDR3 totals 12 residues. The CDR3 sequence is CASSLGRTEAFF. CDR3 nucleotide sequence: TGTGCCAGCAGTTTGGGGAGGACTGAAGCTTTCTTT.

The chain joins TRBV28 to TRBJ1-5; TRBD1 might be the D (6 bases). With 5 bases removed from V and 5 bases from J, the gap between germline ends came to 19 bases. Germline V lookup: CDR1 MDHEN, CDR2 SYDVKM. The length of the CDR3 is 16 residues. The CDR3 sequence: CASSRGPDSLDQPQHF. CDR3 coding DNA: TGTGCCAGCAGTAGAGGGCCGGACAGCTTGGATCAGCCCCAGCATTTT.

The V gene is TRBV11-3, the J gene TRBJ1-5; 9 nucleotides align to TRBD1. The CDR3 runs to 18 residues. J lost 7 bases, V lost 1 base, and 14 bases had no gene match. Germline lookup yields CDR1 SGHNT and CDR2 YENEEA. The CDR3 protein is CASSLGGHSGTGYQPQHF. The CDR3 coding sequence is TGTGCCAGCAGCTTAGGGGGGCATTCAGGGACAGGGTACCAGCCCCAGCATTTT.

The chain has TRBV14 and TRBJ2-3; no clear D. V lost 0 bases, J lost 3 bases, and 4 bases lay in between. The CDR3 is made up of 13 amino acids. CDR1 is SGHDN, CDR2 FVKESK, per germline. CDR3 sequence reads: CASSQDLTDTQYF. The CDR3 DNA reads TGTGCCAGCAGCCAAGACTTGACAGATACGCAGTATTTT.

This clone was seen a handful of times. The chain is built from TRBV28 and TRBJ1-6; possibly TRBD1 for D (6 bases). Germline V gives CDR1 MDHEN, CDR2 SYDVKM. The V and J ends lost 6 bases and 6 bases respectively, with 12 bases between them. CDR3 length: 14 residues. The chain's CDR3 is CASSQTGINSPLHF. The CDR3 DNA reads TGTGCCAGCAGCCAAACAGGGATTAATTCACCCCTCCACTTT. Supplemented by reference TRBV28 and TRBJ1-6, the full variable domain reads DVKVTQSSRYLVKRTGEKVFLECVQDMDHENMFWYRQDPGLGLRLIYFSYDVKMKEKGDIPEGYSVSREKKERFSLILESASTNQTSMYLCASSQTGINSPLHFGNGTRLTVT.

The CDR3 loop is CASSYPLTEAFF. CDR3 nucleotides: TGTGCCAGCAGTTACCCCCTTACTGAAGCTTTCTTT. The chain uses TRBV6-5 and TRBJ1-1, with D hard to call. Germline V gene sequence: CDR1 MNHEY, CDR2 SVGAGI. The V end was cut by 2 bases, the J end by 5 bases, with 6 bases between. This CDR3 is built from 12 residues.

The chain couples TRBV2 to TRBJ1-1; 9 bases map to TRBD1. Trimming cost V 4 bases and J 7 bases; bases outside gene matches: 4. The length of the CDR3 is 13 residues. The germline CDR1 and CDR2 sequences are SNHLY and FYNNEI. The DNA of the CDR3 is TGTGCCAGCAGTGGGGACAGGGTGGGTGAAGCTTTCTTT. It encodes CASSGDRVGEAFF.

This clone was seen only once. The genes are TRBV7-9 and TRBJ1-2, with TRBD1 matching over 9 bases. The CDR3 sequence is 14 residues long. The trim removed 3 bases at V and 8 bases at J, leaving 7 bases unmatched. The V gene's germline CDR1 is SEHNR and CDR2 FQNEAQ (reference sequence). The CDR3 DNA reads TGTGCCAGCAGCTTTGGGGACAGGGTCGGAGGCTACACCTTC. Its protein is CASSFGDRVGGYTF.

The CDR3 nucleotides are TGTGCCTGGAGCGCGGGGGCTGGCTACACCTTC. Translation: CAWSAGAGYTF. This sequence joins TRBV30 and TRBJ1-2; a possible D gene is TRBD1 (6 bases). CDR3 length: 11 amino acids. The germline CDR1 and CDR2 sequences are GTSNPN and SVGIG (reference sequence). V was trimmed by 3 bases and J by 7 bases, leaving 9 bases between them.

The chain combines TRBV19 with TRBJ1-6; 9 positions agree with TRBD1. The CDR3 contains 14 residues. Germline lookup yields CDR1 LNHDA and CDR2 SQIVND (reference sequence). Losses at the gene ends were 7 bases for V and 7 bases for J; bases not matched to a gene: 5. The CDR3, as DNA: TGTGCCAGTACCAGGGACAGGGAGAATTCACCCCTCCACTTT. Amino acid sequence: CASTRDRENSPLHF.

The rearrangement uses TRBV27 and TRBJ1-2; 8 nucleotides agree with TRBD1. This CDR3 region has 16 residues. Germline V lookup: CDR1 MNHEY, CDR2 SMNVEV (reference sequence). J gave up 0 bases and V 8 bases, and 11 bases lay outside the gene matches. The DNA for the CDR3 is TGTGCCAGCCGCCCGGATTTGGACAGGGCTAACTATGGCTACACCTTC. It is translated as CASRPDLDRANYGYTF.

This clone was detected a few times. Within the sample, other DNA sequences also encode this same CDR3. This rearrangement joins TRBV3-1 (or the pseudogene TRBV3-2) to TRBJ1-1; no definite D call. Germline V lookup: CDR1 LGHDT, CDR2 YNNKEL (reference sequence). The CDR3 length is 14 residues. With 0 bases removed from V and 1 base from J, the gap between germline ends came to 6 bases. Here the CDR3 reads CASSQDLRNTEAFF. In nucleotides, the CDR3 is TGTGCCAGCAGCCAAGATCTGAGGAACACTGAAGCTTTCTTT.

V is TRBV5-8 and J is TRBJ1-5; D might be TRBD1 (5 bases). V was cut by 4 bases and J by 3 bases, with 11 bases left in between. The CDR3 length is 14 residues. Per germline, CDR1 SGHTS and CDR2 YDEGEE. The CDR3 protein is CASSPGLFNQPQHF. DNA for the CDR3: TGTGCCAGCAGCCCAGGGTTGTTCAATCAGCCCCAGCATTTT.

The rearrangement joins TRBV7-3 to TRBJ1-3; D possibly corresponds to TRBD1 (6 bases). CDR1 and CDR2 (germline): SGHTA, FQGTGA. Deletions cut 3 bases from V and 2 bases from J, with 32 bases between. The CDR3 is 22 residues long. The CDR3 DNA sequence: TGTGCCAGCAGCTTCGGGGTGGTAGACAACCTCCGTACAGGGAGAGCTGGAAACACCATATATTTT. Translation gives CASSFGVVDNLRTGRAGNTIYF.

The chain is built from TRBV5-1 and TRBJ1-1; D gene unclear. The CDR3 sequence is 16 residues long. CDR1 and CDR2 (germline): SGHRS, YFSETQ. The V end lost 3 bases, the J end lost 5 bases, and 20 bases lay between the germline ends. The CDR3 DNA reads TGCGCCAGCAGCTACACACTCAGCGGGGTGGGGACTGAAGCTTTCTTT. Protein sequence: CASSYTLSGVGTEAFF.

The chain combines TRBV11-3 with TRBJ1-1, with 9 positions matching TRBD1. CDR3 length equals 16 residues. The ends lost 5 bases at V and 0 bases at J; junction bases unmatched: 7. Per germline, CDR1 SGHNT and CDR2 YENEEA. Written as DNA, the CDR3 is TGTGCCAGCAGCCCAGGAGGACAGGGGCTGAACACTGAAGCTTTCTTT. Its translation is CASSPGGQGLNTEAFF.

The rearrangement links TRBV14 to TRBJ2-3; 7 positions agree with TRBD1. The V gene's germline CDR1 is SGHDN and CDR2 FVKESK. This CDR3 spans 14 amino acids. V lost 1 base, J lost 10 bases, and 8 bases stayed unmatched. In DNA form, the CDR3 reads TGTGCCAGCAGCCAAGGGACAGGAGTTTTTTCGCAGTATTTT. This encodes CASSQGTGVFSQYF.

The chain uses TRBV4-3 and TRBJ1-5; D may be TRBD1 (5 bases). The V end lost 0 bases, the J end lost 7 bases, and 22 bases lay between the germline ends. The CDR3 is made up of 18 amino acids. Germline CDR1 LGHNA, CDR2 YSLEER. The CDR3 sequence: CASSQDGPGLPRHQPQHF. In nucleotides, the CDR3 is TGCGCCAGCAGCCAAGATGGCCCGGGACTCCCGAGGCACCAGCCCCAGCATTTT.

The J gene is TRBJ2-7, the V gene TRBV2; TRBD1 aligns across 8 bases. The CDR3 length is 16 residues. The J segment lost 3 bases and the V segment lost 4 bases, leaving 11 bases of the junction unmatched. Germline assignment: CDR1 SNHLY and CDR2 FYNNEI. The CDR3 loop is CASSARTGWRFYEQYF. The CDR3 DNA is TGTGCCAGCAGTGCCCGGACAGGGTGGAGATTCTACGAGCAGTACTTC. Supplemented by reference TRBV2 and TRBJ2-7, the full variable domain reads EPEVTQTPSHQVTQMGQEVILRCVPISNHLYFYWYRQILGQKVEFLVSFYNNEISEKSEIFDDQFSVERPDGSNFTLKIRSTKLEDSAMYFCASSARTGWRFYEQYFGPGTRLTVT.

The CDR3 loop reads CASSGRANTEAFF. In DNA, the CDR3 is TGTGCCAGCAGTGGCAGGGCGAACACTGAAGCTTTCTTT. This chain joins TRBV25-1 and TRBJ1-1; the D gene is possibly TRBD1 (5 bases). Trimming shortened V by 4 bases and J by 1 base, and 7 bases separated the two germline ends. This CDR3 region has 13 residues. Germline lookup yields CDR1 MGHDK and CDR2 SYGVNS.

V is TRBV7-8 and J is TRBJ2-7, with 16 positions matching TRBD2. The CDR3 sequence is 19 residues long. The ends lost 2 bases at V and 6 bases at J; junction bases unmatched: 13. Germline CDR1 reads SGHVS; CDR2 reads FQNEAQ. CDR3 amino acids: CASSLTPGLAGGPDVEQYF. The CDR3 DNA is TGTGCCAGCAGCTTAACCCCGGGACTAGCGGGGGGGCCAGACGTCGAGCAGTACTTC.